The TCR beta chain under discussion was sequenced for a study of Ad26.COV2.S vaccination and SARS-CoV-2 variants. Stated treatment: approximately 18 received Ad26.COV2.S at low or high dose, single or two shots; roughly five received placebo; per-sample allocation not given. Material that was analyzed had been drawn on day 63 after the first vaccine or placebo injection. Built on an Ad26 vector, the vaccine expressed Wuhan-strain SARS-CoV-2 spike. Profiling relied on immunoSEQ multiplex PCR, and the TCRdb table lists in-frame clones only, not all of them. The repertoire includes approximately 410,000 clones, about 90% of them detected once, and around 1.7% sits in the top ten. This clonotype was sampled from a person between 18 and 65 years old who received the Ad26.COV2.S COVID-19 vaccine or a placebo. This specimen was peripheral blood, taken in a trial of Ad26.COV2.S vaccine versus placebo.

In DNA form, the CDR3 reads TGTGCTAGTGGTTTGGCGGACAGACAGGGGGCATTTGGCTACACCTTC. Its translation: CASGLADRQGAFGYTF. The V and J genes are TRBV12-5 and TRBJ1-2; 10 bases fit TRBD1. CDR1 LGHNT and CDR2 FRNRAP come from the germline V gene. This CDR3 comprises 16 residues. The junction had 9 bases not matched to a gene; V was cut back by 1 base and J by 7 bases.